This is a list of T cell receptor beta chains from one sample in a study of tumor-infiltrating lymphocytes in primary liver carcinoma. Via MiXCR, TCRdb re-called the multiplex PCR reads, giving one row per CDR3 protein. The sample holds almost 200,000 distinct CDR3 sequences, around three fifths seen once. The specimen was peripheral blood. The receptors were sampled from a woman aged 55-70 years with primary liver carcinoma and hepatitis B virus infection. Both conserved end residues are part of each CDR3.

TRBV29-1,TRBJ1-1,CSVEWGHLNTEAFF
TRBV6-2/TRBV6-3,TRBJ2-2,CASTPLGNTGELFF
TRBV24-1,TRBJ2-1,CATSDFRGYEQFF
TRBV14,TRBJ2-7,CASSQGSGVGYEQYF
TRBV11-3,TRBJ2-7,CASSPGTGDNYELYF
TRBV28,TRBJ2-3,CASSYPRVAGSTDTQYF
TRBV10-3,TRBJ2-5,CAISPGGERVRETQYF
TRBV13,TRBJ2-3,CASRLSGQGTDKQYF
TRBV5-1,TRBJ2-1,CASRWGLAGYNEQFF
TRBV7-9,TRBJ2-1,CASSYEQPYDEQFF
TRBV28,TRBJ1-1,CASSYRGKTTEAFF
TRBV11-2,TRBJ2-5,CASSQGDPTIRLQETQYF
TRBV10-2,TRBJ1-1,CASSESEIPNTEAFF
TRBV5-6,TRBJ2-5,CASSLAEWGDQYF
TRBV6-5,TRBJ2-1,CASSFRTSGRGEQFF
TRBV5-5,TRBJ2-3,CASSLGQLTDTQYF
TRBV5-1,TRBJ1-1,CASSLRGLNTEAFF
TRBV5-1,TRBJ2-2,CASSTGSGTGELFF
TRBV4-2,TRBJ2-3,CASTSGASADTQYF
TRBV12-3/TRBV12-4,TRBJ2-4,CASSAGQNIQYF
TRBV28,TRBJ2-5,CASSSPRTRTQYF
TRBV6-5,TRBJ2-1,CAIPSLATLNEQFF
TRBV28,TRBJ2-7,CASSLAGADEQYF
TRBV6-5,TRBJ1-4,CASSYSILQGKDEKLFF
TRBV12-3/TRBV12-4,TRBJ1-3,CASCLSGVGNTIYF
TRBV11-3,TRBJ2-1,CASSKSGNSYDDQFF
TRBV12-5,TRBJ2-7,CASGLLVAGRPYEQYF
TRBV30,TRBJ2-1,CAWSVTGDWGEQFF
TRBV30,TRBJ2-3,CAWSLGTGDTDTQYF
TRBV6-1,TRBJ2-3,CASSRERATDTQYF
TRBV14,TRBJ2-7,CASSQSAGPREHYF
TRBV10-3,TRBJ1-1,CVISGRSREYTEAFF
TRBV10-3,TRBJ2-1,CAISQQDGLNNEQFF
TRBV5-1,TRBJ2-7,CASSLQGQPYEQYF
TRBV5-1,TRBJ1-6,CASRVDRTSSYNSPLHF
TRBV28,TRBJ2-5,CASSASIGAGETQYF
TRBV11-3,TRBJ2-1,CASSLGRLAMANEQFF
TRBV10-3,TRBJ2-7,CAISDSRMRTYEQYF
TRBV12-3/TRBV12-4,TRBJ2-3,CASSFLGGLTDTQYF
TRBV5-1,TRBJ2-7,CASSFNAVGSGRAYEQYF
TRBV11-2,TRBJ1-2,CASSTTTGRVNYDYTF
TRBV23-1,TRBJ2-2,CASSQPGQGANTGELFF
TRBV6-6,TRBJ2-3,CASRGGSTDTQYF
TRBV11-2,TRBJ2-5,CASSPSTGVGEVQYF
TRBV28,TRBJ2-1,CASSFTRTSGRATYNEQFF
TRBV6-6,TRBJ1-1,CASRPTGHMNTEAFF
TRBV28,TRBJ2-1,CASRRDLNEQLF
TRBV11-2,TRBJ2-7,CASSLNSLSYEQYF
TRBV4-1,TRBJ2-7,CASSRVSGDEKYF
TRBV2,TRBJ2-1,CASSLDYNNEQFF
TRBV5-4,TRBJ2-2,CASSLSGTMAGELFF
TRBV30,TRBJ1-2,CAWSRTGSFYGYTF
TRBV6-5,TRBJ2-1,CASSYGPAGGWDEQFF
TRBV28,TRBJ1-2,CASGRTGRGVLYGYTF
TRBV11-2,TRBJ2-7,CASSPVGGLGEQYF
TRBV5-1,TRBJ1-5,CASLTGSVNQPQHF
TRBV6-6,TRBJ2-1,CASNQLAGGANEQFF
TRBV11-2,TRBJ1-2,CASNRPDKNYGYTF
TRBV5-4,TRBJ2-5,CASISGALGETQYF